This T cell receptor beta chain derives from a study of blood T cell repertoires in COVID-19. Some clones are missing from TCRdb's copy, which holds only in-frame ones; the method was immunoSEQ multiplex PCR. This table has 95,000 to 150,000 clones, roughly 79% appearing once. CDR1 is MRHNA, CDR2 SNTAGT, per germline. This CDR3 contains 13 residues. Trimming removed 0 bases from V and 4 bases from J, with 6 bases in between. The material sequenced was peripheral blood. The chain recombines TRBV6-4 with TRBJ1-2; D unclear. The TCR comes from an older man with acute or convalescent COVID-19. The CDR3 DNA reads as TGTGCCAGCAGTGACTCGGGGAGCTATGGCTACACCTTC. It is translated as CASSDSGSYGYTF.